A single sample is the source of the 25 T cell receptor beta chains below, sequenced in a study of blood T cells in healthy people across ages. The second PCR ran about 6 to 11 cycles with a sample-barcoded 5' primer and J-beta primers. TCRdb fed the 5' RACE reads into MiXCR, producing one record per CDR3 protein. The repertoire consists of around 1,800,000 distinct CDR3 sequences, with about two fifths occurring once and the leading ten covering roughly 23%. Input material: blood. Receptors originate from a human donor in good health.

This clonotype was observed many times. The rearrangement uses TRBV7-2 and TRBJ2-7; 7 bases are shared with TRBD2. V trimming: 5 bases; J trimming: 4 bases; junction bases outside the gene matches: 11. Germline-derived CDR1 and CDR2 are SGHTA and FQGNSA. CDR3 length: 15 residues. The DNA of the CDR3 is TGTGCCAGCAGCCCTAGCGGAGGCCTAGGTTACGAGCAGTACTTC. As protein: CASSPSGGLGYEQYF.

The chain has TRBV7-2 and TRBJ2-3; 7 nucleotides line up with TRBD2. This CDR3 spans 16 amino acids. With V trimmed by 1 base and J by 3 bases, 7 bases remained unmatched. The germline gives CDR1 SGHTA, CDR2 FQGNSA. For the CDR3, the DNA is TGTGCCAGCAGCTTAGGTCGACTAGCCTGGACAGATACGCAGTATTTT. Translating gives CASSLGRLAWTDTQYF.

This clonotype has just a few counts. The chain links TRBV7-9 to TRBJ2-1, with D uncertain. CDR3 length: 13 residues. The V end lost 3 bases, the J end lost 5 bases, and 8 bases lay between the germline ends. CDR1 is SEHNR and CDR2 is FQNEAQ in the germline V gene (reference sequence). The CDR3 loop reads CASSFRADNEQFF. The CDR3 DNA follows: TGTGCCAGCAGCTTTAGGGCAGACAATGAGCAGTTCTTC.

Comment on this clonotype: This may come from a read error, since a much larger clone is one base off. Because it lacks the conserved phenylalanine or tryptophan at the end, this CDR3 is likely a read error. The chain couples TRBV15 to TRBJ2-3; D remains unclear. Germline V CDR1 and CDR2: LNHNV, YYDKDF (reference sequence). The CDR3 runs 12 residues. The V and J ends lost 1 base and 3 bases respectively, with 2 bases between them. This chain's CDR3 is CATSRVTDTQYL. The CDR3 coding sequence is TGTGCCACCAGCAGAGTTACAGATACGCAGTATTTG.

In this sample, this clonotype turned up many times. The chain is built from TRBV2 and TRBJ1-6; 7 positions agree with TRBD1. Trimming at V came to 6 bases and at J to 5 bases, leaving 4 bases not matched to a gene. Germline loops: CDR1 SNHLY, CDR2 FYNNEI. The CDR3 runs to 14 residues. For the CDR3, the DNA is TGTGCCAGCAGGACCGGGACAGATAATTCACCCCTCCACTTT. Protein product: CASRTGTDNSPLHF.

The chain joins TRBV7-6 to TRBJ2-7, with 9 positions matching TRBD1. CDR1 and CDR2 (germline): SGHVS, FNYEAQ. With 7 bases clipped from V and 3 bases from J, the junction kept 13 bases outside the gene matches. The CDR3 contains 16 residues. CDR3 in amino acids: CASILTGTGFFYEQYF. For the CDR3, the DNA is TGTGCCAGCATCCTGACCGGGACAGGGTTTTTCTACGAGCAGTACTTC.

This clonotype was detected a few times. The chain combines TRBV27 with TRBJ2-1, with 7 nucleotides matching TRBD1. The germline V gene encodes CDR1 MNHEY and CDR2 SMNVEV (reference sequence). This CDR3 has 14 amino acids. Trimming at V came to 6 bases and at J to 2 bases, leaving 4 bases not matched to a gene. The CDR3 region has the DNA TGTGCCAGCAGACAGACAGGGACCTACAATGAGCAGTTCTTC. This gives the protein CASRQTGTYNEQFF.

V and J are TRBV4-1 and TRBJ1-4, with 11 bases that match TRBD1. The V and J ends lost 2 bases and 4 bases, in that order; junction bases with no gene match: 9. The length of the CDR3 is 18 residues. Per germline, CDR1 MGHRA and CDR2 YSYEKL. The CDR3 DNA reads as TGCGCCAGCAGCCAACTCTTGGGGACAGGGGGAAGTAATGAAAAACTGTTTTTT. Translated: CASSQLLGTGGSNEKLFF.

The rearrangement uses TRBV12-3 or TRBV12-4 and TRBJ1-1; 7 bases match TRBD1. After removal of 4 bases from V and 7 bases from J, the junction contained 3 bases not matched to a gene. The CDR3 consists of 12 residues. This CDR3 is CASSSRGFEAFF. CDR3 coding DNA: TGTGCCAGCAGTTCCAGGGGGTTTGAAGCTTTCTTT.

The chain combines TRBV20-1 with TRBJ1-5; D remains unclear. V was cut by 1 base and J by 0 bases, with 10 bases left in between. Germline CDR1 DFQATT, CDR2 SNEGSKA (reference sequence). The CDR3 length is 15 residues. The CDR3 DNA is TGCAGTGCTAGAGTATACACCATTAGCAATCAGCCCCAGCATTTT. This codes for CSARVYTISNQPQHF.

This sequence joins TRBV20-1 and TRBJ2-3; maybe TRBD2 (6 bases). V lost 2 bases and J lost 4, with 16 bases in between. CDR3 length: 15 residues. Germline CDR1 DFQATT, CDR2 SNEGSKA (reference sequence). The CDR3 DNA follows: TGCAGTGCTAGACAGACTAGGACGATTCCAGATACGCAGTATTTT. It translates to CSARQTRTIPDTQYF.

The J gene is TRBJ2-2, the V gene TRBV28; 8 bases match TRBD1. The CDR3 length is 12 residues. In germline, CDR1 is MDHEN, CDR2 SYDVKM. V trimming: 8 bases; J trimming: 8 bases; junction bases outside the gene matches: 4. DNA for the CDR3: TGTGCCAGCTGGACAGGGAGTGGGGAGCTGTTTTTT. It specifies CASWTGSGELFF.

This clonotype was seen more than once but under ten times. Sequence at one end of the junction differs from germline and may be a read error. CDR3 in amino acids: CASKIGEFYNEQFF. In DNA, the CDR3 is TGTGCCAGCAAAATAGGGGAGTTTTACAATGAACAGTTCTTC. The rearrangement links TRBV28 to TRBJ2-1; D tentatively reads TRBD1 or TRBD2 (5 bases each). In germline, CDR1 is MDHEN, CDR2 SYDVKM. This CDR3 contains 14 residues.

There are a few counts of this clonotype. The rearrangement joins TRBV18 to TRBJ2-5; tentatively, D is TRBD2 (5 bases). Deletions cut 2 bases from V and 2 bases from J, with 15 bases between. The CDR3 extends over 16 amino acids. Per the germline V gene, CDR1 is KGHSH and CDR2 is LQKENI. The CDR3 region is CASSPTPRTRQETQYF. The CDR3 DNA follows: TGTGCCAGCTCACCAACTCCGCGGACTCGGCAAGAGACCCAGTACTTC.

This clonotype has a handful of counts. This chain links TRBV5-5 with TRBJ2-7; D remains ambiguous. The germline V gene has CDR1 SGHKS and CDR2 YYEKEE (reference sequence). This CDR3 has 12 amino acids. Trimming removed 3 bases at V and 7 bases at J, with 11 bases between. CDR3 residues: CASSSRPDEQYF. In nucleotides, the CDR3 is TGTGCCAGCAGCTCCCGACCGGATGAGCAGTACTTC.

V usage is TRBV7-2 and J usage is TRBJ2-4; the D is unclear. This CDR3 comprises 15 residues. Trimming removed 5 bases from V and 3 bases from J, with 14 bases in between. Germline CDR1 SGHTA, CDR2 FQGNSA. CDR3 coding DNA: TGTGCCAGCAGCGGAACCAACCTAGTCAAAAACATTCAGTACTTC. This sequence encodes CASSGTNLVKNIQYF. Variable domain in full (rest from reference TRBV7-2 and TRBJ2-4): GAGVSQSPSNKVTEKGKDVELRCDPISGHTALYWYRQSLGQGLEFLIYFQGNSAPDKSGLPSDRFSAERTGGSVSTLTIQRTQQEDSAVYLCASSGTNLVKNIQYFGAGTRLSVL.

The V gene is TRBV20-1, the J gene TRBJ2-3, with 7 bases that match TRBD2. This CDR3 is 15 amino acids long. Trimming cost V 2 bases and J 4 bases; bases outside gene matches: 9. Germline CDR1 is DFQATT and CDR2 is SNEGSKA (reference sequence). The CDR3, as DNA: TGCAGTGCTAGACCAAGGACTAGAACCCCAGATACGCAGTATTTT. Protein product: CSARPRTRTPDTQYF.

The chain employs TRBV5-1 and TRBJ1-1, with D perhaps TRBD1 (6 bases). Trimming left V 4 bases short and J 1 base short, with 17 bases between. Germline CDR1 SGHRS, CDR2 YFSETQ. This CDR3 spans 16 amino acids. The CDR3, as DNA: TGCGCCAGCAGCCCGTTCGGGGGGGCGGAGAACACTGAAGCTTTCTTT. Translation gives CASSPFGGAENTEAFF. The whole variable domain, filled in from reference TRBV5-1 and TRBJ1-1, reads KAGVTQTPRYLIKTRGQQVTLSCSPISGHRSVSWYQQTPGQGLQFLFEYFSETQRNKGNFPGRFSGRQFSNSRSEMNVSTLELGDSALYLCASSPFGGAENTEAFFGQGTRLTVV.

This clonotype was counted between two and nine times. A read error may produce the germline difference seen at one junction end. The chain combines TRBV5-1 with TRBJ2-3; 9 nucleotides align to TRBD2. The CDR3 totals 14 residues. From germline, CDR1 is SGHRS and CDR2 YFSETQ. The CDR3 loop is CASSFQAGGDTQYF. The DNA of the CDR3 is TGCGCCAGCAGCTTCCAAGCGGGGGGCGATACACAGTATTTT.

The CDR3 bases are TGTGCCACCAGTGTTAGTAACTATGGCTACACCTTC. Its protein product is CATSVSNYGYTF. The chain couples TRBV24-1 to TRBJ1-2, with D unclear. The germline V gene has CDR1 KGHDR and CDR2 SFDVKD. The ends were cut back, 5 bases at V and 1 base at J, with 4 bases in the middle. The CDR3 runs 12 residues.

This clonotype was picked up one time. The J gene is TRBJ2-1, the V gene TRBV7-2; D remains ambiguous. The V end lost 4 bases, the J end lost 7 bases, and 11 bases lay between the germline ends. The CDR3 covers 13 residues. Looked up from germline, CDR1 is SGHTA and CDR2 is FQGNSA. The CDR3 spells CASSSYVGNEQFF. The CDR3 DNA reads as TGTGCCAGCAGCTCCTATGTGGGGAATGAGCAGTTCTTC.

Only one count was recorded for this clonotype. The rearrangement joins TRBV2 to TRBJ1-1; D may be TRBD1 (5 bases). Deletions cut 8 bases from V and 1 base from J, with 17 bases between. CDR1 and CDR2 (germline): SNHLY, FYNNEI. This CDR3 is 15 amino acids long. The CDR3 region has the DNA TGTGCCAGCGTCAGAGGGGTAATCTGGAACACTGAAGCTTTCTTT. Its protein is CASVRGVIWNTEAFF.

This clonotype has only one observation. The J gene is TRBJ2-3, the V gene TRBV7-8; perhaps TRBD2 as D (7 bases). This CDR3 is 17 amino acids long. Germline V gene data show CDR1 as SGHVS and CDR2 as FQNEAQ. The V end was cut by 0 bases, the J end by 2 bases, with 15 bases between. This CDR3 is CASSLAHGGANTDTQYF. The CDR3 DNA follows: TGTGCCAGCAGCTTAGCGCATGGGGGGGCAAACACAGATACGCAGTATTTT.

This rearrangement joins TRBV2 to TRBJ2-1, with D tentatively TRBD2 (6 bases). The V gene's germline CDR1 is SNHLY and CDR2 FYNNEI. The CDR3 covers 13 residues. Trimming shortened V by 7 bases and J by 9 bases, and 16 bases separated the two germline ends. The CDR3, as DNA: TGTGCCAGCACGTCTCCGGTGGGGGGTGAGCAGTTCTTC. Its translation is CASTSPVGGEQFF.

This clonotype occurred many times. J is TRBJ2-1 and V is TRBV5-5; possibly TRBD2 for D (5 bases). This CDR3 contains 14 residues. Trimming cost V 0 bases and J 6 bases, with 10 bases left between them. Germline V gene data show CDR1 as SGHKS and CDR2 as YYEKEE (reference sequence). CDR3 protein: CASSLAPGSNEQFF. The CDR3 nucleotides are TGTGCCAGCAGCTTGGCCCCGGGGTCCAATGAGCAGTTCTTC.